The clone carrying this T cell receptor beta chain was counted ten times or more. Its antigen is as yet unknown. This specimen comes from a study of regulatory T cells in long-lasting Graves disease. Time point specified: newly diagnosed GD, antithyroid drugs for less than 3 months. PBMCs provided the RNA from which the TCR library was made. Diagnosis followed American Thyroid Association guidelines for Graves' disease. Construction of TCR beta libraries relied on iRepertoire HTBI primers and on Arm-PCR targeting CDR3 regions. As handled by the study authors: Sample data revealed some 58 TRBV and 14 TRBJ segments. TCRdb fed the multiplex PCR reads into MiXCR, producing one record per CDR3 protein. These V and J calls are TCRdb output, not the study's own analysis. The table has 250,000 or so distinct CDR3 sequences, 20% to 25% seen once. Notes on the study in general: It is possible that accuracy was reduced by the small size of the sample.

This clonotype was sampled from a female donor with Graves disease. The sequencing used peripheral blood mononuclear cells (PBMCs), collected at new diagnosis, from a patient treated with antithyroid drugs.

DNA of the CDR3: TGTGCCAGCAGAGAGGGACTAGCCACAGATACGCAGTATTTT. This codes for CASREGLATDTQYF. The gene calls are TRBV6-1 and TRBJ2-3, with 9 bases aligning to TRBD2. The CDR3 totals 14 residues. Germline assignment: CDR1 MNHNS and CDR2 SASEGT. J was trimmed by 2 bases and V by 6 bases; bases with no gene match: 3.